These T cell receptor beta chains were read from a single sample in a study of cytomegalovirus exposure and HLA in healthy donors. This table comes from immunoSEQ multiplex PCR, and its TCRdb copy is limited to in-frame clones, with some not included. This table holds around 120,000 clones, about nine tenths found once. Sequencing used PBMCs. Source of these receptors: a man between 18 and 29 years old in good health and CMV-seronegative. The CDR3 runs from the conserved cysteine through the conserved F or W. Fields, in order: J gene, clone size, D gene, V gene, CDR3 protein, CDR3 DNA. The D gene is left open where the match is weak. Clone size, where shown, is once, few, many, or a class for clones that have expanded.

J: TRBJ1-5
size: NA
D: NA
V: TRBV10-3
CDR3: CADRAGRRGGQHF
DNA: TGTGCCGACCGAGCGGGACGGCGGGGAGGTCAGCATTTT

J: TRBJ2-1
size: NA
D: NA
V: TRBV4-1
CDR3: CASSQVFERISYNEQFF
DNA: TGCGCCAGCAGCCAAGTATTTGAGCGGATTTCCTACAATGAGCAGTTCTTC

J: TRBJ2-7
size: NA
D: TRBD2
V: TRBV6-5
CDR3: CASTPPSGGAYEQYF
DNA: TGTGCCAGCACCCCCCCCAGCGGGGGGGCCTACGAGCAGTACTTC

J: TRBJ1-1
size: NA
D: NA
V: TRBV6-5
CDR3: CASSYKGSYTEAFF
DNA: TGTGCCAGCAGTTACAAGGGGTCATACACTGAAGCTTTCTTT

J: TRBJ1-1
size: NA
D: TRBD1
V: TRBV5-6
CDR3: CASSFKDRTTEAFF
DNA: TGTGCCAGCAGCTTTAAGGACAGGACCACTGAAGCTTTCTTT

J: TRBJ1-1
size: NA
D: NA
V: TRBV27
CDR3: CASSLGGGNTEAFF
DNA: TGTGCCAGCAGTTTAGGGGGGGGCAACACTGAAGCTTTCTTT

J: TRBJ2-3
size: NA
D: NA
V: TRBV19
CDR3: CASSPTQGTSTDTQYF
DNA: TGTGCCAGTAGTCCTACCCAGGGAACTAGCACAGATACGCAGTATTTT

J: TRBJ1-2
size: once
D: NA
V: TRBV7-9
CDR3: CASSLDWLEQENGYTF
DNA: TGTGCCAGCAGCTTAGATTGGTTAGAGCAAGAAAATGGCTACACCTTC

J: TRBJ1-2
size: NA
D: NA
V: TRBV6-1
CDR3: CASSMKGRGAGYTF
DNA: TGTGCCAGCAGCATGAAGGGCAGGGGCGCTGGCTACACCTTC

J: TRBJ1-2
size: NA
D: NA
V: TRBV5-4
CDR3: CASSLGTRIYTF
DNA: TGTGCCAGCAGCTTGGGGACTCGGATCTACACCTTC

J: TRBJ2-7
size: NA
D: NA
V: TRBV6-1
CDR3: CASSEVVGAPLEQYF
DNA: TGTGCCAGCAGCGAGGTGGTGGGGGCCCCTCTTGAGCAGTACTTC

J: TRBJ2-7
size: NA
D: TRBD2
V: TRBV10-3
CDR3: CAISDVAGGSYEQYF
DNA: TGTGCCATCAGTGACGTAGCGGGGGGCTCCTACGAGCAGTACTTC

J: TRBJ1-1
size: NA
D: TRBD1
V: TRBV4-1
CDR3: CASSSKEGQGGVEAFF
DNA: TGCGCCAGCAGCTCAAAGGAAGGTCAGGGGGGAGTTGAAGCTTTCTTT

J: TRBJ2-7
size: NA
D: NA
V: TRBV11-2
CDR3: CASSFHRDEQYF
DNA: TGTGCCAGCAGCTTTCACCGGGACGAGCAGTACTTC

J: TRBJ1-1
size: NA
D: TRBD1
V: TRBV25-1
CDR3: CASSDLRDRDLVPEAFF
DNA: TGTGCCAGCAGTGACCTTAGGGACAGGGATCTTGTCCCTGAAGCTTTCTTT

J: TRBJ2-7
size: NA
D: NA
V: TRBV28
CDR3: CATWTTNSYEQYF
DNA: TGTGCCACTTGGACAACTAACTCCTACGAGCAGTACTTC

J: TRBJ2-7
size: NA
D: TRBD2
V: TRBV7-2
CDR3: CASSPRLAGKYEQYF
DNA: TGTGCCAGCAGCCCTCGACTAGCGGGGAAGTACGAGCAGTACTTC

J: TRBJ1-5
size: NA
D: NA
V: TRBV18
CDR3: CASSPTVRAGGQPQHF
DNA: TGTGCCAGCTCACCAACCGTGAGGGCCGGGGGTCAGCCCCAGCATTTT

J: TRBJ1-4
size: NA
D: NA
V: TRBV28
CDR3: CASIQGGSNEKLFF
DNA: TGTGCCAGCATACAGGGTGGGAGTAATGAAAAACTGTTTTTT

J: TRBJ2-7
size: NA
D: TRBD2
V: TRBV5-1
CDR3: CASSPLKAGGSYEQYF
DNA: TGCGCCAGCAGCCCGCTCAAAGCGGGAGGCTCCTACGAGCAGTACTTC

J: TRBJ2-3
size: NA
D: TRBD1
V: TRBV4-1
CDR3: CASSRSRGLGNTQYF
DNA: TGCGCCAGCAGCCGCAGCAGGGGGCTTGGAAATACGCAGTATTTT

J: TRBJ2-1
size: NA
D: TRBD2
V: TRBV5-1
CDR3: CASSLRKAGGGPNEQFF
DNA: TGCGCCAGCAGCTTGAGGAAAGCGGGAGGAGGGCCCAATGAGCAGTTCTTC

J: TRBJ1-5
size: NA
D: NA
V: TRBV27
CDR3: CASSLGGDQPQHF
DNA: TGTGCCAGCTCTTTGGGGGGGGATCAGCCCCAGCATTTT

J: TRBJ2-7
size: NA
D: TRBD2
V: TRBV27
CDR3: CASSLTGGSYEQYF
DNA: TGTGCCAGCAGTTTAACCGGGGGGTCCTACGAGCAGTACTTC

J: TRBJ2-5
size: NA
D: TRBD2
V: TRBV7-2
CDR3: CASSLFSSGSYRETQYF
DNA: TGTGCCAGCAGCTTATTTTCTAGCGGGAGTTATAGGGAGACCCAGTACTTC

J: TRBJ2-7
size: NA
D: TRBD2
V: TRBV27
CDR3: CASSLLAGRYEQYF
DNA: TGTGCCAGCAGTTTACTAGCGGGGAGGTACGAGCAGTACTTC

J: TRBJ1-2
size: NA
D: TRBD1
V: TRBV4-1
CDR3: CASTSFEYMDRGSYGYTF
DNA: TGCGCCAGCACATCCTTTGAATATATGGACAGGGGAAGCTATGGCTACACCTTC

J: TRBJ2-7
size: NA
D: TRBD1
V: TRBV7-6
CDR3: CASSLSGTASSYEQYF
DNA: TGTGCCAGCAGCTTGTCCGGGACAGCGAGCTCCTACGAGCAGTACTTC

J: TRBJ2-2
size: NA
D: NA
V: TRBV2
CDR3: CASKISVFTGELFF
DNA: TGTGCCAGCAAGATCTCGGTCTTCACCGGGGAGCTGTTTTTT

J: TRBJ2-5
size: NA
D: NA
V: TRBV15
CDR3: CATSRETGLMRTQYF
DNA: TGTGCCACCAGCAGAGAAACAGGGCTTATGAGGACCCAGTACTTC

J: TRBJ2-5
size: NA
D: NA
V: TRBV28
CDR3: CASKRALQQETQYF
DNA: TGTGCCAGCAAGAGGGCCCTTCAACAAGAGACCCAGTACTTC

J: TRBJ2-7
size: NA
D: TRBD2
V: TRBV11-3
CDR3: CASSRAGGREFEQYF
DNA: TGTGCCAGCAGCCGAGCCGGCGGGCGGGAGTTCGAGCAGTACTTC

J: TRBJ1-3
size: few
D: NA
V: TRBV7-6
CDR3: CASSLAGGSGNTIYF
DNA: TGTGCCAGCAGCTTAGCAGGGGGATCTGGAAACACCATATATTTT

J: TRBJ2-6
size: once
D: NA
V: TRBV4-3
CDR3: CASSHYRSGSGANVLTF
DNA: TGCGCCAGCAGTCACTATCGCTCGGGATCTGGGGCCAACGTCCTGACTTTC

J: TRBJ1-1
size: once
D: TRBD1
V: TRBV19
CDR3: CASSIGGTGGITTEAFF
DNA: TGTGCCAGTAGTATAGGAGGGACAGGAGGAATCACCACTGAAGCTTTCTTT

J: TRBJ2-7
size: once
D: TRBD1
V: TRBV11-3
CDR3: CASSLERDRDEQYF
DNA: TGTGCCAGCAGCTTGGAACGGGACAGGGACGAGCAGTACTTC

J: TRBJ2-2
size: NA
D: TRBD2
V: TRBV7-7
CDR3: CASSLSGLAGGGELFF
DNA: TGTGCCAGCAGCTTATCCGGACTAGCAGGCGGAGGGGAGCTGTTTTTT

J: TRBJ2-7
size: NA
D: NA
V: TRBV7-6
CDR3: CASSPPLGNYEQYF
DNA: TGTGCCAGCAGCCCCCCTCTAGGAAACTACGAGCAGTACTTC

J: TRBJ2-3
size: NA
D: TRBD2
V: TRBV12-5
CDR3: CASGLGLAGGEGQYF
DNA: TGTGCTAGTGGTTTGGGACTAGCGGGGGGAGAAGGGCAGTATTTT

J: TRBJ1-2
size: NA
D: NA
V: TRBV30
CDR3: CAWSPQFYGYTF
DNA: TGTGCCTGGAGTCCACAGTTCTATGGCTACACCTTC

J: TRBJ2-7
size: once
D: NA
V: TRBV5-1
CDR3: CASRAEEYGFEQYF
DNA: TGCGCCAGCAGGGCCGAGGAATACGGTTTCGAGCAGTACTTC

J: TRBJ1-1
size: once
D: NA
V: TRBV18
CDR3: CASSPLQGRNTEAFF
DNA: TGTGCCAGCTCACCGTTACAGGGACGGAACACTGAAGCTTTCTTT

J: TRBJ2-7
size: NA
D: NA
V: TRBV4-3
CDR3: CASSQEQATSYEQYF
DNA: TGCGCCAGCAGCCAAGAACAGGCAACCTCCTACGAGCAGTACTTC

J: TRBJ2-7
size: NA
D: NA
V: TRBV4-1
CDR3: CASSPTPRGANYEQYF
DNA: TGCGCCAGCAGCCCAACTCCCCGGGGAGCCAACTACGAGCAGTACTTC

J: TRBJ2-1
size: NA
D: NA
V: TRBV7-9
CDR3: CASSVSFRTRDSSYNEQFF
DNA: TGTGCCAGCAGTGTTAGCTTTCGAACCCGTGACTCCTCCTACAATGAGCAGTTCTTC

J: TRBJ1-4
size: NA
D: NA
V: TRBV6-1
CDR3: CASSEYAQTNEKLFF
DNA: TGTGCCAGCAGTGAATACGCGCAAACTAATGAAAAACTGTTTTTT

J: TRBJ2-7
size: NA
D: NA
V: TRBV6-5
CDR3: CASSYSGSISSYEQYF
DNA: TGTGCCAGCAGTTACTCGGGCTCGATAAGTTCCTACGAGCAGTACTTC

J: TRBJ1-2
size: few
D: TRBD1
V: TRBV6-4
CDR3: CASSDGTGDGYTF
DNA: TGTGCCAGCAGTGACGGGACAGGGGATGGCTACACCTTC

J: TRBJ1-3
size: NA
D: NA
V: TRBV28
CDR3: CASSLTEPLRRAIYF
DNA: TGTGCCAGCAGTTTAACAGAGCCGCTACGTCGAGCCATATATTTT

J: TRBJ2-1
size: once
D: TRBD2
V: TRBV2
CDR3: CASSASGVKDEQFF
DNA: TGTGCCAGCAGTGCTAGCGGGGTTAAGGATGAGCAGTTCTTC

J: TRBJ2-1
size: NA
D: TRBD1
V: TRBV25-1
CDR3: CASSETGDDEQFF
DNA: TGTGCCAGCAGTGAAACAGGGGACGATGAGCAGTTCTTC

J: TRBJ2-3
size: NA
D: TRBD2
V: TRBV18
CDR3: CASSPLLSAGGPPDTQYF
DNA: TGTGCCAGCTCACCACTTTTGTCAGCGGGGGGGCCGCCAGATACGCAGTATTTT

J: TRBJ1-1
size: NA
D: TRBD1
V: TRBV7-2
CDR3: CASSFIPGGVTEAFF
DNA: TGTGCCAGCAGCTTTATTCCAGGGGGCGTCACTGAAGCTTTCTTT

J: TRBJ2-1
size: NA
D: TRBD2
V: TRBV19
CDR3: CASSRRGESNEQFF
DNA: TGTGCCAGTAGTCGACGGGGGGAGTCCAATGAGCAGTTCTTC

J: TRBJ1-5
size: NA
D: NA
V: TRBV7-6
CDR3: CATSKPVSWRVDSNQPQHF
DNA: TGTGCCACTTCTAAACCCGTTTCCTGGAGGGTCGATAGCAATCAGCCCCAGCATTTT

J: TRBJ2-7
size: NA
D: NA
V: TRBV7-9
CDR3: CASSPRTAAYEQYF
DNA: TGTGCCAGCAGCCCAAGGACAGCCGCCTACGAGCAGTACTTC

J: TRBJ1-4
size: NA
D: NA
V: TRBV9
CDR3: CASSVEGGVRNEKLFF
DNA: TGTGCCAGCAGCGTAGAGGGCGGGGTGCGAAATGAAAAACTGTTTTTT

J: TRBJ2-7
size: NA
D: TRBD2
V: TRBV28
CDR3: CASRDSREMPLEQYF
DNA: TGTGCCAGCAGAGACTCGCGGGAGATGCCTCTCGAGCAGTACTTC

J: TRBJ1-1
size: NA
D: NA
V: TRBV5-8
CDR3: CASSLHGRIRNTEAFF
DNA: TGTGCCAGCAGCTTGCACGGCAGGATAAGGAACACTGAAGCTTTCTTT

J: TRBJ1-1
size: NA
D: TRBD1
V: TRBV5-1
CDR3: CASSSRDRGHGNTEAFF
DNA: TGCGCCAGCAGCTCCCGGGACAGGGGGCATGGGAACACTGAAGCTTTCTTT